This is a list of T cell receptor beta chains from one sample in a study of STAT5B mutations in CD4+ large granular lymphocyte leukemia. Data came from immunoSEQ multiplex PCR; TCRdb stores just in-frame clones and leaves some out. Altogether tens of thousands of clones are present, approximately 85% being singletons, with the ten largest covering less than 1.5%. Sequenced input: CD4+ T cells from blood buffy coats. The origin of the receptors is a human donor in good health. CDR3s include the opening cysteine and the closing phenylalanine or tryptophan. Each record gives: CDR3 DNA, CDR3 protein, V gene, clone size, J gene, D gene. D genes are given only for firm matches. The size of a clone is reported for some rows only, either as once, few or many, or as a class for expanded clones.

CDR3 DNA: TGTGCCAGCAGCCGAGCACAGCGGGGGTCCACCGGGGAGCTGTTTTTT
CDR3 protein: CASSRAQRGSTGELFF
V gene: TRBV5-4
clone size: .
J gene: TRBJ2-2
D gene: TRBD2

CDR3 DNA: TGCAGCGTGGCGAACACTGAAGCTTTCTTT
CDR3 protein: CSVANTEAFF
V gene: TRBV29-1
clone size: .
J gene: TRBJ1-1
D gene: .

CDR3 DNA: TGTGCCAGCAGCTTATGGCGGGAGGGCAGCGATGAGCAGTTCTTC
CDR3 protein: CASSLWREGSDEQFF
V gene: TRBV7-9
clone size: .
J gene: TRBJ2-1
D gene: TRBD2

CDR3 DNA: TGTGCCAGCAGAGGGGCCCGCTACGAGCAGTACTTC
CDR3 protein: CASRGARYEQYF
V gene: TRBV28
clone size: .
J gene: TRBJ2-7
D gene: .

CDR3 DNA: TGCGCCAGCAGCTTGGGCGCAACTAATGAAAAACTGTTTTTT
CDR3 protein: CASSLGATNEKLFF
V gene: TRBV5-1
clone size: .
J gene: TRBJ1-4
D gene: .

CDR3 DNA: TGTGCCAGCAGCTTGGCCCCAGGACAGGGGGCCTACGAGCAGTACTTC
CDR3 protein: CASSLAPGQGAYEQYF
V gene: TRBV5-4
clone size: .
J gene: TRBJ2-7
D gene: TRBD1

CDR3 DNA: TGTGCCAGCAGCTTAGTTGCGGCTAGCGGGGTCAATGAGCAGTTCTTC
CDR3 protein: CASSLVAASGVNEQFF
V gene: TRBV7-6
clone size: .
J gene: TRBJ2-1
D gene: TRBD2

CDR3 DNA: TGTGCCAGCAGCTCGATAGGGGGCCCGGTCTCTGGAAACACCATATATTTT
CDR3 protein: CASSSIGGPVSGNTIYF
V gene: TRBV7-9
clone size: .
J gene: TRBJ1-3
D gene: TRBD1

CDR3 DNA: TGTGCCAGCAGTGAATTCATCGATTCACCCCTCCACTTT
CDR3 protein: CASSEFIDSPLHF
V gene: TRBV2
clone size: .
J gene: TRBJ1-6
D gene: .

CDR3 DNA: TGTGCCAGCAGGGGACTGGACAGAAACGAGCAGTACTTC
CDR3 protein: CASRGLDRNEQYF
V gene: TRBV7-6
clone size: .
J gene: TRBJ2-7
D gene: .

CDR3 DNA: TGTGCCAGCAGCATAGGCACAGGCCTCACAGATACGCAGTATTTT
CDR3 protein: CASSIGTGLTDTQYF
V gene: TRBV7-9
clone size: .
J gene: TRBJ2-3
D gene: .

CDR3 DNA: TGTGCCAGCAGTGAAGGACAGGGGTTCCAAAACATTCAGTACTTC
CDR3 protein: CASSEGQGFQNIQYF
V gene: TRBV25-1
clone size: .
J gene: TRBJ2-4
D gene: TRBD1

CDR3 DNA: TGCGCCAGCAGCGGGGGAGGCTTTGGGGCTCTTAATGAAAAACTGTTTTTT
CDR3 protein: CASSGGGFGALNEKLFF
V gene: TRBV5-1
clone size: .
J gene: TRBJ1-4
D gene: .

CDR3 DNA: TGTGCCAGCAGACCACAGGGGGGCGGTGGCTACACCTTC
CDR3 protein: CASRPQGGGGYTF
V gene: TRBV6-5
clone size: .
J gene: TRBJ1-2
D gene: TRBD1

CDR3 DNA: TGTGCCAGCAGCTTAACAGGCGTTAGGCATGGCTACACCTTC
CDR3 protein: CASSLTGVRHGYTF
V gene: TRBV5-6
clone size: .
J gene: TRBJ1-2
D gene: .

CDR3 DNA: TGTGCCAGCAGTGTTAGACGGGGAACCTACGAGCAGTACTTC
CDR3 protein: CASSVRRGTYEQYF
V gene: TRBV6-5
clone size: .
J gene: TRBJ2-7
D gene: .

CDR3 DNA: TGTGCCAGCAGCAAAGGGGACGGAACTAACTATGGCTACACCTTC
CDR3 protein: CASSKGDGTNYGYTF
V gene: TRBV21-1
clone size: .
J gene: TRBJ1-2
D gene: .

CDR3 DNA: TGTGCCAGCTCACCTTCCGTGGACACAGATCAGCCCCAGCATTTT
CDR3 protein: CASSPSVDTDQPQHF
V gene: TRBV18
clone size: few
J gene: TRBJ1-5
D gene: .

CDR3 DNA: TGCGCCAGCAGCCGCCTGGGGGGCGGTGAGACCCAGTACTTC
CDR3 protein: CASSRLGGGETQYF
V gene: TRBV5-1
clone size: .
J gene: TRBJ2-5
D gene: .

CDR3 DNA: TGTGCCAGCAGCGACCCCCTAGGGGACCCCATGAACACTGAAGCTTTCTTT
CDR3 protein: CASSDPLGDPMNTEAFF
V gene: TRBV9
clone size: .
J gene: TRBJ1-1
D gene: .

CDR3 DNA: TGTGCCAGCAGGGGCCAGGGTTCGGGGACTGAAGCTTTCTTT
CDR3 protein: CASRGQGSGTEAFF
V gene: TRBV28
clone size: .
J gene: TRBJ1-1
D gene: .

CDR3 DNA: TGTGCCACCTCAGAGCGCCAGAAAAATCAGCCCCAGCATTTT
CDR3 protein: CATSERQKNQPQHF
V gene: TRBV19
clone size: .
J gene: TRBJ1-5
D gene: .

CDR3 DNA: TGTGCCAGTAGTGATCAGGGGTTTACCTACGAGCAGTACTTC
CDR3 protein: CASSDQGFTYEQYF
V gene: TRBV19
clone size: few
J gene: TRBJ2-7
D gene: .

CDR3 DNA: TGTGCCATCAGTGAGTCGGAGTACTCGGATACGCAGTATTTT
CDR3 protein: CAISESEYSDTQYF
V gene: TRBV10-3
clone size: .
J gene: TRBJ2-3
D gene: .

CDR3 DNA: TGTGCCAGCAGTCCCACGATAGCGGGACCATACGAGCAGTACTTC
CDR3 protein: CASSPTIAGPYEQYF
V gene: TRBV27
clone size: .
J gene: TRBJ2-7
D gene: TRBD2

CDR3 DNA: TGTGCCAGCTCACCCCCGTCGGGACTCCTTAGGGATGAGCAGTTCTTC
CDR3 protein: CASSPPSGLLRDEQFF
V gene: TRBV18
clone size: .
J gene: TRBJ2-1
D gene: .

CDR3 DNA: TGTGCCAGCAGCGTAGGGGTCGGGGCCCCCGGGGAGCTGTTTTTT
CDR3 protein: CASSVGVGAPGELFF
V gene: TRBV9
clone size: .
J gene: TRBJ2-2
D gene: .

CDR3 DNA: TGTGCCAGCCTGACTAGCGGGAGGTCTAGAGCAGGGGATACGCAGTATTTT
CDR3 protein: CASLTSGRSRAGDTQYF
V gene: TRBV28
clone size: .
J gene: TRBJ2-3
D gene: TRBD2

CDR3 DNA: TGTGCCAGCCCTCGGGAATTTGGGGCTAGCGGGAGGAACAATGAGCAGTTCTTC
CDR3 protein: CASPREFGASGRNNEQFF
V gene: TRBV19
clone size: .
J gene: TRBJ2-1
D gene: TRBD2

CDR3 DNA: TGTGCCAGTAGTATAGGAGGGGGGACCAACACTGAAGCTTTCTTT
CDR3 protein: CASSIGGGTNTEAFF
V gene: TRBV19
clone size: medium-sized
J gene: TRBJ1-1
D gene: .

CDR3 DNA: TGCAGCGTTCGGACAGGAAACCCCACAGATACGCAGTATTTT
CDR3 protein: CSVRTGNPTDTQYF
V gene: TRBV29-1
clone size: .
J gene: TRBJ2-3
D gene: TRBD1

CDR3 DNA: TGTGCCAGCAGCTTAGTAGCAGGGGGGCATGGCTACACCTTC
CDR3 protein: CASSLVAGGHGYTF
V gene: TRBV7-2
clone size: .
J gene: TRBJ1-2
D gene: TRBD1

CDR3 DNA: TGTGCCAGCAGCCGACTAGGACAGGGGACTAGCGGTGCCTACGAGCAGTACTTC
CDR3 protein: CASSRLGQGTSGAYEQYF
V gene: TRBV4-2
clone size: .
J gene: TRBJ2-7
D gene: TRBD2

CDR3 DNA: TGTGCCAGCAGTTACTCTGGGACAGGACTTAACTATGGCTACACCTTC
CDR3 protein: CASSYSGTGLNYGYTF
V gene: TRBV6-5
clone size: .
J gene: TRBJ1-2
D gene: TRBD1

CDR3 DNA: TGTGCCTGGAGTCCGTGGACAGGCCGGTCAACTAATGAAAAACTGTTTTTT
CDR3 protein: CAWSPWTGRSTNEKLFF
V gene: TRBV30
clone size: .
J gene: TRBJ1-4
D gene: TRBD1

CDR3 DNA: TGTGCCAGCAGCGTAGAGGGGGGAGGGTACAATGAGCAGTTCTTC
CDR3 protein: CASSVEGGGYNEQFF
V gene: TRBV9
clone size: .
J gene: TRBJ2-1
D gene: .

CDR3 DNA: TGTGCCAGCAGCGGCGGACTAGCGGGAGAGACCCAGTACTTC
CDR3 protein: CASSGGLAGETQYF
V gene: TRBV9
clone size: .
J gene: TRBJ2-5
D gene: TRBD2

CDR3 DNA: TGCGCCAGCAGTGAGTCAATTCGTAAAGTCCCGGAGAACACTGAAGCTTTCTTT
CDR3 protein: CASSESIRKVPENTEAFF
V gene: TRBV10-1
clone size: .
J gene: TRBJ1-1
D gene: .

CDR3 DNA: TGTGCCAGCTCCCCCAGAGTGTCCCGCGGAGCAACTAATGAAAAACTGTTTTTT
CDR3 protein: CASSPRVSRGATNEKLFF
V gene: TRBV18
clone size: .
J gene: TRBJ1-4
D gene: .

CDR3 DNA: TGTGCCAGCAGCTTCGAGACTAGCGGGCCGTACGAGCAGTACTTC
CDR3 protein: CASSFETSGPYEQYF
V gene: TRBV7-3
clone size: .
J gene: TRBJ2-7
D gene: TRBD2